These 27 T cell receptor beta chains were all obtained from the same sample, sequenced in a study of T-cell memory formation after mild COVID-19. Each CDR3 protein is one row after TCRdb ran MiXCR on the 5' RACE reads. The sample lists almost 550,000 distinct CDR3 sequences, roughly 22% occurring once. Specimen: PBMCs or a T cell subset sorted from them (not recorded which). These receptors were collected from an adult woman who had mild COVID-19 (a few samples of this study predate the infection). Cell type and time point are not known.

V usage is TRBV6-2 or TRBV6-3 and J usage is TRBJ2-6, with 8 bases lining up with TRBD1. The germline V gene encodes CDR1 MNHEY and CDR2 SVGEGT. Unmatched junction bases numbered 9, after V lost 6 bases and J lost 2 bases. The CDR3 is 17 amino acids. CDR3 DNA sequence: TGTGCCAGCAGCGACAGGCAGGGGGCGCCTGGGGCCAACGTCCTGACTTTC. This encodes CASSDRQGAPGANVLTF.

The rearrangement joins TRBV29-1 to TRBJ2-1; D remains unclear. The CDR3 consists of 12 residues. Germline CDR1 reads SQVTM; CDR2 reads ANQGSEA. Trimming stripped 7 bases from V and 0 bases from J, with 7 bases between. The CDR3, as DNA: TGCAGCGCCCCCTTCTCCTACAATGAGCAGTTCTTC. It is translated as CSAPFSYNEQFF.

Ten or more counts support this clonotype. The CDR3 nucleotides are TGTGCCAGCAGCTTAGCGGGTACTGAAGAGACCCAGTACTTC. Residues: CASSLAGTEETQYF. The chain joins TRBV5-5 to TRBJ2-5; possible D gene TRBD2, 6 bases. V gave up 2 bases and J gave up 3 bases, with 11 bases separating them. The CDR3 is made up of 14 amino acids. Germline assignment: CDR1 SGHKS and CDR2 YYEKEE (reference sequence).

V and J are TRBV19 and TRBJ2-3, with TRBD2 matching 10 bases. The germline V gene encodes CDR1 LNHDA and CDR2 SQIVND (reference sequence). V dropped 7 bases and J dropped 5; count of bases not matched to a gene: 0. The CDR3 is 12 residues long. CDR3 nucleotides: TGTGCCAGTACTAGCGGGAGAGATACGCAGTATTTT. It codes for CASTSGRDTQYF.

Only a few counts were recorded for this clonotype. The CDR3 sequence: CASSPGAYRDRSETQYF. In DNA form, the CDR3 reads TGTGCCAGCAGCCCGGGTGCATACCGGGACAGATCAGAGACCCAGTACTTC. The rearrangement joins TRBV11-3 to TRBJ2-5; TRBD1 agrees at 7 bases. J gave up 4 bases and V 5 bases, and 16 bases lay outside the gene matches. The germline V gene encodes CDR1 SGHNT and CDR2 YENEEA. The CDR3 contains 17 residues.

This clonotype occurred a few times. The CDR3 region has the DNA TGTGCCACCAGCAGAGGAGGGGTCTCCTACGAGCAGTACTTC. Translated, it gives CATSRGGVSYEQYF. The rearrangement joins TRBV15 to TRBJ2-7, with D perhaps assigned TRBD1 or TRBD2 (5 bases each). Trimming took off 1 base at V and 0 bases at J, with 7 bases between the two ends. The CDR3 spans 14 residues. Germline V gene lookup returns CDR1 LNHNV and CDR2 YYDKDF (reference sequence).

The V call is TRBV12-3 or TRBV12-4, the J call TRBJ1-5; possible D gene TRBD1, 5 bases. This CDR3 is 15 amino acids long. V shed 5 bases and J shed 0 bases, with 11 bases lying between them. The CDR3 spells CASSKTEYSNQPQHF. The CDR3 region has the DNA TGTGCCAGCAGTAAGACAGAATATAGCAATCAGCCCCAGCATTTT.

J is TRBJ1-1 and V is TRBV7-9; tentative D call: TRBD1 (5 bases). Trimming pared 4 bases from V and 8 bases from J, leaving 17 bases between. There are 14 residues in the CDR3. Germline V gene lookup returns CDR1 SEHNR and CDR2 FQNEAQ (reference sequence). The DNA of the CDR3 is TGTGCCAGCAGCTCTACCGACAGCAACCTAGAAGCTTTCTTT. This sequence encodes CASSSTDSNLEAFF.

The rearrangement links TRBV29-1 to TRBJ2-1; possibly TRBD2 for D (5 bases). CDR1 and CDR2 (germline): SQVTM, ANQGSEA. The germline V and J ends were trimmed by 3 bases and 8 bases, with 11 bases remaining between them. The CDR3 covers 12 residues. The CDR3 spells CSVDPGRDEQFF. CDR3 coding DNA: TGCAGCGTTGACCCCGGGCGGGATGAGCAGTTCTTC.

The sample holds a few counts of this clonotype. The genes are TRBV7-2 and TRBJ2-2; D is unclear. V was shortened by 1 base and J by 6 bases, with 18 bases between the two germline ends. Germline V gene data show CDR1 as SGHTA and CDR2 as FQGNSA. The CDR3 totals 17 residues. CDR3 sequence reads: CASSLGASPTWAGELFF. CDR3 DNA sequence: TGTGCCAGCAGCTTAGGTGCTTCCCCCACCTGGGCCGGGGAGCTGTTTTTT. Looking up the rest from reference TRBV7-2 and TRBJ2-2 gives the full variable domain: GAGVSQSPSNKVTEKGKDVELRCDPISGHTALYWYRQSLGQGLEFLIYFQGNSAPDKSGLPSDRFSAERTGGSVSTLTIQRTQQEDSAVYLCASSLGASPTWAGELFFGEGSRLTVL.

Only a few counts were recorded for this clonotype. This chain joins TRBV6-2 or TRBV6-3 and TRBJ1-5, with D possibly TRBD1 on 6 matching bases. This CDR3 spans 15 amino acids. V lost 0 bases to trimming and J lost 6 bases, with 12 bases between them. Germline V gene sequence: CDR1 MNHEY, CDR2 SVGEGT. The chain's CDR3 is CASSYSRQGTQPQHF. Written as DNA, the CDR3 is TGTGCCAGCAGTTACTCCCGGCAGGGGACTCAGCCCCAGCATTTT.

About this clonotype: One end of the junction fails to match germline, which may point to a read error. The V gene is TRBV24-1, the J gene TRBJ2-5; D gene unclear. The germline CDR1 and CDR2 sequences are KGHDR and SFDVKD. This CDR3 is built from 13 residues. As DNA, the CDR3 is TGTGCCACCAGTGATTTAGGCCAAGGGACCCAGTACTTC. The encoded protein is CATSDLGQGTQYF.

V and J are TRBV9 and TRBJ2-1; D may be TRBD2 (5 bases). This CDR3 has 18 amino acids. The germline V gene has CDR1 SGDLS and CDR2 YYNGEE. The V and J ends lost 0 bases and 2 bases respectively, with 18 bases between them. DNA for the CDR3: TGTGCCAGCAGCGTAGCCCCTCCGTCTAGCTTCACCTACAATGAGCAGTTCTTC. This translates into CASSVAPPSSFTYNEQFF.

The CDR3 nucleotides are TGTGCCAGCAGCTTCCCGGGACAACTGTACTTC. Amino acids: CASSFPGQLYF. This chain uses TRBV3-1 with TRBJ2-7; maybe TRBD1 (6 bases). V lost 5 bases and J 12 bases, leaving 14 bases between the germline ends. CDR1 and CDR2 from the germline V gene are LGHDT and YNNKEL (reference sequence). The CDR3 spans 11 residues.

V gene TRBV29-1 combines with J gene TRBJ2-3; D is uncertain. The V end was cut by 8 bases, the J end by 1 base, with 13 bases between. The germline V gene has CDR1 SQVTM and CDR2 ANQGSEA. The CDR3 covers 13 residues. The CDR3 reads CSSRPRGTDTQYF. The CDR3, as DNA: TGCAGCTCACGACCCCGGGGCACAGATACGCAGTATTTT.

This sequence joins TRBV7-9 and TRBJ2-1, with 9 bases aligning to TRBD2. Per the germline V gene, CDR1 is SEHNR and CDR2 is FQNEAQ (reference sequence). J was trimmed by 5 bases and V by 5 bases; bases with no gene match: 10. The CDR3 sequence is 16 residues long. The CDR3 loop reads CASSPAGGPRNNEQFF. DNA of the CDR3: TGTGCCAGCAGCCCCGCGGGGGGGCCCCGAAACAATGAGCAGTTCTTC.

In this sample, this clonotype turned up many times. The chain couples TRBV7-9 to TRBJ2-6; D gene ambiguous. The CDR3 extends over 13 amino acids. From germline, CDR1 is SEHNR and CDR2 FQNEAQ (reference sequence). In DNA, the CDR3 is TGTGCTACCAGAGAGTCCGGGGCCAACGTCCTGACTTTC. Translating it yields CATRESGANVLTF.

The rearrangement joins TRBV20-1 to TRBJ2-1; D perhaps matches TRBD2 (6 bases). Trimming took 5 bases from V and 9 from J, leaving 23 bases between them. The CDR3 has 15 residues. Germline V gene data show CDR1 as DFQATT and CDR2 as SNEGSKA (reference sequence). The chain's CDR3 is CSAPGGAKGFGEQFF. The CDR3 nucleotides read TGCAGTGCTCCCGGGGGAGCGAAAGGATTTGGTGAGCAGTTCTTC.

V and J are TRBV6-2 or TRBV6-3 and TRBJ1-1, with 8 bases matching TRBD1. With 6 bases clipped from V and 5 bases from J, the junction kept 11 bases outside the gene matches. Germline V gene sequence: CDR1 MNHEY, CDR2 SVGEGT. The length of the CDR3 is 15 residues. CDR3 region: CASSDDRGGGTEAFF. DNA of the CDR3: TGTGCCAGCAGCGACGACAGGGGTGGAGGAACTGAAGCTTTCTTT.

V is TRBV5-4 and J is TRBJ2-1; 10 positions agree with TRBD2. The CDR3 contains 14 residues. The germline V gene encodes CDR1 SGHNT and CDR2 YYREEE (reference sequence). With 4 bases clipped from V and 8 bases from J, the junction kept 6 bases outside the gene matches. The CDR3 nucleotides read TGTGCCAGCAGCACAAGCGGGAGGGTAGATGAGCAGTTCTTC. It yields the protein CASSTSGRVDEQFF.

The V call is TRBV20-1, the J call TRBJ1-5; a possible D gene is TRBD1 (6 bases). CDR3 length equals 15 residues. V was pared by 6 bases and J by 1 base, with 16 bases between. Germline loops: CDR1 DFQATT, CDR2 SNEGSKA (reference sequence). As DNA, the CDR3 is TGCAGTGCGCGGGGCAGGGGTCGGAGCAATCAGCCCCAGCATTTT. As protein: CSARGRGRSNQPQHF.

This clonotype was counted between two and nine times. The chain employs TRBV30 and TRBJ1-3, with 7 nucleotides matching TRBD1. Germline V gene data show CDR1 as GTSNPN and CDR2 as SVGIG (reference sequence). Trimming took 3 bases from V and 0 from J; bases not matched to a gene: 8. The CDR3 is made up of 16 amino acids. Here the CDR3 DNA reads TGTGCCTGGAGAGGCGGGACAGTGGACTCTGGAAACACCATATATTTT. It yields the protein CAWRGGTVDSGNTIYF.

This clonotype came up many times. The CDR3 sequence is CASTPPGRGTDTQYF. DNA for the CDR3: TGTGCCAGCACACCTCCGGGGCGGGGCACAGATACGCAGTATTTT. The chain has TRBV7-2 and TRBJ2-3; D might be TRBD1 or TRBD2, each matching 5 bases. V gave up 7 bases and J gave up 1 base, with 15 bases separating them. The CDR3 has 15 residues. Per germline, CDR1 SGHTA and CDR2 FQGNSA.

This clonotype was seen a few times. The V and J genes are TRBV20-1 and TRBJ2-7; D not certain. V gave up 3 bases and J gave up 5 bases, with 8 bases separating them. The CDR3 is 11 residues long. CDR1 is DFQATT and CDR2 is SNEGSKA in the germline V gene (reference sequence). The CDR3 nucleotides read TGCAGTGCTAGGGCCAGGAACGAGCAGTACTTC. It codes for CSARARNEQYF.

This chain uses TRBV12-3 or TRBV12-4 with TRBJ2-3; 10 positions match TRBD1. The CDR3 spans 19 residues. V shed 3 bases and J 6 bases; nucleotides not matched to a gene: 18. The CDR3 DNA sequence: TGTGCCAGCAGTTTTCCGGGACAGGGGCAGCCTAGGGCGTTTGATACGCAGTATTTT. Residues: CASSFPGQGQPRAFDTQYF.

This clonotype was seen ten or more times. CDR3 coding DNA: TGCGCCAGCAGCTTGGCCGTGGAAGGAGGTGGGCAGTTCTTC. Translated, it gives CASSLAVEGGGQFF. The V call is TRBV5-1, the J call TRBJ2-1; weak D call: TRBD2 (5 bases). Trimming removed 0 bases at V and 12 bases at J, with 16 bases between. The CDR3 sequence is 14 residues long. Germline V gene lookup returns CDR1 SGHRS and CDR2 YFSETQ. Filled out from reference TRBV5-1 and TRBJ2-1, the complete variable domain reads KAGVTQTPRYLIKTRGQQVTLSCSPISGHRSVSWYQQTPGQGLQFLFEYFSETQRNKGNFPGRFSGRQFSNSRSEMNVSTLELGDSALYLCASSLAVEGGGQFFGPGTRLTVL.

This clonotype occurred a few times. J is TRBJ2-1 and V is TRBV5-6; D possibly matches TRBD1 or TRBD2 (5 bases each). The germline V gene has CDR1 SGHDT and CDR2 YYEEEE. This CDR3 comprises 13 residues. V was shortened by 3 bases and J by 9 bases, with 13 bases between the two germline ends. For the CDR3, the DNA is TGTGCCAGCAGCTCCGGGATTAGGGGTGAGCAGTTCTTC. This codes for CASSSGIRGEQFF.